A single sample is the source of the 20 T cell receptor beta chains below, sequenced in a study of HIV-infected patients and healthy controls. TCRdb called the 5' RACE reads again in MiXCR, with one record for every CDR3 protein. The sample contains 18,000 or so distinct CDR3 sequences, roughly 19% of which appear only once. Sequencing was done on a sample of CD8+ T cells from blood. The source of these receptors is a human donor in good health.

This clonotype has ten or more counts. This chain connects TRBV7-9 to TRBJ2-7, with D possibly being TRBD1 (5 bases). The CDR3 runs to 14 residues. V was cut by 5 bases and J by 3 bases, with 14 bases left in between. The germline V gene encodes CDR1 SEHNR and CDR2 FQNEAQ (reference sequence). The CDR3 coding sequence is TGTGCCAGCAGCCCCCAGGACACCTACTACGAGCAGTACTTC. Translated, it gives CASSPQDTYYEQYF.

This clonotype appeared a few times. The chain carries TRBV4-1 and TRBJ1-3; D is ambiguous. There are 13 residues in the CDR3. Trimming pared 4 bases from V and 2 bases from J, leaving 6 bases between. Germline V gene sequence: CDR1 MGHRA, CDR2 YSYEKL. In DNA, the CDR3 is TGCGCCAGCAGCCCACTTACTGGAAACACCATATATTTT. Protein sequence: CASSPLTGNTIYF.

CDR3 bases: TGTGCCAGCAGTGGTCCGGGACAGGCGGTCCAAGAGACCCAGTACTTC. Translation: CASSGPGQAVQETQYF. This sequence joins TRBV6-1 and TRBJ2-5, with TRBD1 identical over 8 bases. This CDR3 is 16 amino acids long. The V segment lost 4 bases and the J segment 1 base; nucleotides outside the gene matches: 8. In germline, CDR1 is MNHNS, CDR2 SASEGT.

This clonotype was counted between two and nine times. This chain links TRBV12-3 or TRBV12-4 with TRBJ2-7; tentatively, D is TRBD1 or TRBD2 (6 bases each). V lost 6 bases to trimming and J lost 5 bases, with 17 bases between them. CDR3 length: 14 amino acids. This CDR3 reads CASSSSFGGHEQYF. In DNA form, the CDR3 reads TGTGCCAGCAGCTCCTCATTCGGGGGCCACGAGCAGTACTTC.

This clonotype showed up many times. The chain employs TRBV7-9 and TRBJ1-2, with TRBD1 matching over 7 bases. The CDR3 sequence is 14 residues long. Looked up from germline, CDR1 is SEHNR and CDR2 is FQNEAQ (reference sequence). J lost 5 bases, V lost 5 bases, and 8 bases had no gene match. The CDR3 here is CASSPPVRGYGYTF. Here the CDR3 DNA reads TGTGCCAGCAGCCCCCCGGTCAGGGGGTATGGCTACACCTTC.

This clonotype showed up many times. The V call is TRBV27, the J call TRBJ2-3; a weak D match, TRBD2 (6 bases). The V gene's germline CDR1 is MNHEY and CDR2 SMNVEV (reference sequence). This CDR3 is 14 amino acids long. V was trimmed by 3 bases and J by 4 bases, leaving 11 bases between them. CDR3 sequence (DNA): TGTGCCAGCAGTTTTGGAGCGGGCGCAGATACGCAGTATTTT. Protein sequence: CASSFGAGADTQYF.

V usage is TRBV18 and J usage is TRBJ2-1; the match to TRBD2 covers 8 bases. CDR1 is KGHSH and CDR2 is LQKENI in the germline V gene. There are 15 residues in the CDR3. V trimming: 3 bases; J trimming: 3 bases; junction bases outside the gene matches: 4. CDR3 sequence: CASSPAGGGYNEQFF. CDR3 nucleotides: TGTGCCAGCTCACCGGCGGGAGGAGGCTACAATGAGCAGTTCTTC.

In this sample, this clonotype turned up many times. V and J are TRBV2 and TRBJ2-3, with 12 bases matching TRBD2. The CDR3 extends over 15 amino acids. Germline CDR1 is SNHLY and CDR2 is FYNNEI. The V segment lost 7 bases and the J segment 4 bases; nucleotides outside the gene matches: 6. CDR3 protein: CASKTSGSWADTQYF. The CDR3 nucleotides read TGTGCCAGCAAGACTAGCGGGAGCTGGGCAGATACGCAGTATTTT. Filled out from reference TRBV2 and TRBJ2-3, the complete variable domain reads EPEVTQTPSHQVTQMGQEVILRCVPISNHLYFYWYRQILGQKVEFLVSFYNNEISEKSEIFDDQFSVERPDGSNFTLKIRSTKLEDSAMYFCASKTSGSWADTQYFGPGTRLTVL.

The chain joins TRBV30 to TRBJ1-2; TRBD1 might be the D (5 bases). The CDR3 spans 15 residues. The germline V gene encodes CDR1 GTSNPN and CDR2 SVGIG (reference sequence). V shed 3 bases and J shed 0 bases, with 14 bases lying between them. CDR3 nucleotide sequence: TGTGCCTGGAGGTTTTTGGCAGGGTCTAACTATGGCTACACCTTC. Its translation: CAWRFLAGSNYGYTF.

This clonotype came up a few times. This chain uses TRBV30 with TRBJ2-7, with a weak D call TRBD1 (6 bases). This CDR3 contains 15 residues. V lost 4 bases, J lost 2 bases, and 18 bases lay in between. The germline V gene encodes CDR1 GTSNPN and CDR2 SVGIG (reference sequence). CDR3 loop: CAWIALTGTTYEQYF. Here the CDR3 DNA reads TGTGCCTGGATCGCACTGACAGGAACCACCTACGAGCAGTACTTC. The full variable domain, its missing parts supplied by reference TRBV30 and TRBJ2-7, is SQTIHQWPATLVQPVGSPLSLECTVEGTSNPNLYWYRQAAGRGLQLLFYSVGIGQISSEVPQNLSASRPQDRQFILSSKKLLLSDSGFYLCAWIALTGTTYEQYFGPGTRLTVT.

The sample holds many counts of this clonotype. The chain uses TRBV11-3 and TRBJ1-1, with D uncertain. V was clipped by 6 bases and J by 0 bases, with 11 bases between them. Germline V gives CDR1 SGHNT, CDR2 YENEEA. The CDR3 loop spans 14 amino acids. CDR3 nucleotides: TGTGCCAGCAGTTCCCATACAGTGAACACTGAAGCTTTCTTT. Translating gives CASSSHTVNTEAFF.

This clonotype was seen at least ten times. The chain combines TRBV12-3 or TRBV12-4 with TRBJ2-1, with 9 bases aligning to TRBD2. V gave up 6 bases and J gave up 2 bases; unmatched junction bases: 14. The CDR3 runs 18 residues. CDR3 sequence: CASSSPRLAGPTYNEQFF. In nucleotides, the CDR3 is TGTGCCAGCAGCTCCCCTAGGCTAGCGGGGCCCACCTACAATGAGCAGTTCTTC.

The CDR3 DNA follows: TGTGCCAGCATCCAGGACCAGGGCACGAACACTGAAGCTTTCTTT. This gives the protein CASIQDQGTNTEAFF. The V gene is TRBV7-9, the J gene TRBJ1-1; D is possibly TRBD1 (5 bases). Trimming took off 7 bases at V and 1 base at J, with 16 bases between the two ends. There are 15 residues in the CDR3. Germline lookup yields CDR1 SEHNR and CDR2 FQNEAQ (reference sequence).

This clonotype was seen only a few times. The V gene is TRBV10-3, the J gene TRBJ2-5, with D perhaps matching TRBD1 (5 bases). V was pared by 2 bases and J by 3 bases, with 7 bases between. This CDR3 is built from 13 residues. Germline V gene sequence: CDR1 ENHRY, CDR2 SYGVKD. The CDR3 DNA reads TGTGCCATCAGTGAGGGGGCAAAAGAGACCCAGTACTTC. Translating gives CAISEGAKETQYF.

This clonotype was counted ten times or more. This sequence joins TRBV14 and TRBJ2-1; tentatively, D is TRBD2 (5 bases). This CDR3 has 14 amino acids. Germline V gene lookup returns CDR1 SGHDN and CDR2 FVKESK. Deletions cut 3 bases from V and 5 bases from J, with 11 bases between. The CDR3 nucleotides read TGTGCCAGCAGCCATTTAACGGGAAACAATGAGCAGTTCTTC. Protein: CASSHLTGNNEQFF.

This sequence joins TRBV10-3 and TRBJ2-3; 11 bases are a match to TRBD2. After removal of 3 bases from V and 3 bases from J, the junction contained 5 bases not matched to a gene. Germline CDR1 ENHRY, CDR2 SYGVKD. CDR3 length: 16 amino acids. The CDR3 protein is CAISEGTSGTTDTQYF. Written as DNA, the CDR3 is TGTGCCATCAGTGAAGGGACTAGCGGTACAACAGATACGCAGTATTTT.

In its sample, this clonotype was seen many times. V and J are TRBV11-2 and TRBJ2-1; D ambiguous. Between the trimmed V and J ends, which lost 6 bases and 4 bases, there was a span of 4 bases. Germline assignment: CDR1 SGHAT and CDR2 FQNNGV. The CDR3 is 11 amino acids. The CDR3 region has the DNA TGTGCCAGCAGGGGATACAATGAGCAGTTCTTC. It codes for CASRGYNEQFF. The complete variable domain, with remaining parts taken from reference TRBV11-2 and TRBJ2-1, reads EAGVAQSPRYKIIEKRQSVAFWCNPISGHATLYWYQQILGQGPKLLIQFQNNGVVDDSQLPKDRFSAERLKGVDSTLKIQPAKLEDSAVYLCASRGYNEQFFGPGTRLTVL.

The chain couples TRBV11-2 to TRBJ2-7; 8 bases line up with TRBD2. This CDR3 region has 16 residues. The V segment lost 1 base and the J segment 3 bases; nucleotides outside the gene matches: 8. From germline, CDR1 is SGHAT and CDR2 FQNNGV. The CDR3 region is CASSLGEGGGSYEQYF. The CDR3, as DNA: TGTGCCAGCAGCTTAGGGGAAGGCGGGGGGAGCTACGAGCAGTACTTC.

Sample share makes this clonotype medium-sized. The rearrangement joins TRBV10-3 to TRBJ1-1, with 8 bases identical to TRBD1. The ends lost 2 bases at V and 1 base at J; junction bases unmatched: 3. This CDR3 has 15 residues. The germline V gene encodes CDR1 ENHRY and CDR2 SYGVKD. In DNA form, the CDR3 reads TGTGCCATCAGTGAGGTTCAGGGGGCGAACACTGAAGCTTTCTTT. Amino acids: CAISEVQGANTEAFF.

This clonotype was observed many times. The chain links TRBV4-1 to TRBJ1-1; maybe TRBD1 (5 bases). Trimming cost V 1 base and J 1 base, with 10 bases left between them. Germline-derived CDR1 and CDR2 are MGHRA and YSYEKL. The CDR3 has 15 amino acids. The CDR3 region is CASSQVRGGNTEAFF. Here the CDR3 DNA reads TGCGCCAGCAGCCAAGTACGGGGGGGGAACACTGAAGCTTTCTTT.